Presented here are 26 T cell receptor beta chains from one specimen sequenced in a study of blood T cells in healthy people across ages. PCR was performed a second time for about 7 to 11 cycles using a sample-barcoded 5' primer and a J-beta primer mix. TCRdb used MiXCR to reprocess the 5' RACE reads, holding one entry per CDR3 protein. The data show fewer than 1,000,000 distinct CDR3 sequences, 46% seen once. Sequencing was performed on blood. The receptors come from a man older than 75 in good health.

The chain employs TRBV10-2 and TRBJ2-3; D assignment may be TRBD1 or TRBD2 (5 bases each). The V gene lost 3 bases and the J gene lost 1 base, with 8 bases spanning the gap. The CDR3 contains 14 residues. The germline gives CDR1 WSHSY, CDR2 SAAADI. The chain's CDR3 is CASSDMGGTDTQYF. The CDR3 DNA reads TGCGCCAGCAGTGATATGGGGGGCACAGATACGCAGTATTTT.

J is TRBJ1-1 and V is TRBV12-3 or TRBV12-4; a weak D match, TRBD1 (6 bases). The V and J ends lost 4 bases and 0 bases respectively, with 12 bases between them. CDR3 length equals 15 residues. CDR3 region: CASSSRGQLNTEAFF. CDR3 bases: TGTGCCAGCAGTTCCCGCGGACAGCTGAACACTGAAGCTTTCTTT.

Ten or more counts support this clonotype. This sequence joins TRBV20-1 and TRBJ2-1; D possibly uses TRBD1 or TRBD2 (5 bases each). This CDR3 spans 14 amino acids. V dropped 6 bases and J dropped 2 bases, with 14 bases sitting between them. Germline V gene data show CDR1 as DFQATT and CDR2 as SNEGSKA (reference sequence). This CDR3 is CSAGSEGPYNEQFF. The CDR3 DNA is TGCAGTGCCGGCAGCGAGGGGCCCTACAATGAGCAGTTCTTC.

This clonotype came up many times. This chain joins TRBV25-1 and TRBJ1-4, with D perhaps matching TRBD1 (6 bases). Trimming took 3 bases from V and 2 from J, leaving 13 bases between them. Germline CDR1 MGHDK, CDR2 SYGVNS. The CDR3 has 16 amino acids. The CDR3: CASSDYLTGTNEKLFF. The CDR3 DNA reads as TGTGCCAGCAGTGACTATCTGACAGGCACTAATGAAAAACTGTTTTTT.

This chain joins TRBV28 and TRBJ2-1, with a weak D call TRBD2 (5 bases). V lost 7 bases to trimming and J lost 10 bases, with 26 bases between them. This CDR3 region has 16 residues. Per the germline V gene, CDR1 is MDHEN and CDR2 is SYDVKM. The CDR3: CASIRGDTPLRREQFF. The CDR3 nucleotides are TGTGCCAGCATCCGGGGAGACACCCCTCTCCGCAGAGAGCAGTTCTTC.

The chain links TRBV14 to TRBJ2-7, with 7 bases aligning to TRBD1. After removal of 0 bases from V and 3 bases from J, the junction contained 2 bases not matched to a gene. Germline V gives CDR1 SGHDN, CDR2 FVKESK. CDR3 length equals 14 residues. The CDR3 sequence is CASSQDDRVYEQYF. CDR3 bases: TGTGCCAGCAGCCAAGATGACAGGGTCTACGAGCAGTACTTC. The full variable domain, in which reference TRBV14 and TRBJ2-7 provide the parts outside the CDR3, is EAGVTQFPSHSVIEKGQTVTLRCDPISGHDNLYWYRRVMGKEIKFLLHFVKESKQDESGMPNNRFLAERTGGTYSTLKVQPAELEDSGVYFCASSQDDRVYEQYFGPGTRLTVT.

The gene calls are TRBV12-3 or TRBV12-4 and TRBJ2-3; 13 bases match TRBD2. There are 16 residues in the CDR3. V gave up 7 bases and J gave up 1 base; unmatched junction bases: 5. This chain's CDR3 is CASTLAGGPRTDTQYF. The CDR3 DNA reads as TGTGCCAGCACACTAGCGGGGGGGCCCCGCACAGATACGCAGTATTTT.

This rearrangement joins TRBV11-1 to TRBJ2-1, with TRBD2 matching 9 bases. The CDR3 is 15 residues long. V shed 6 bases and J 8 bases; nucleotides not matched to a gene: 11. Per germline, CDR1 SGHAT and CDR2 FQDESV (reference sequence). The CDR3 coding sequence is TGTGCCAGCAGTTCCGGGACTAGCTATATGGATGAGCAGTTCTTC. It encodes CASSSGTSYMDEQFF. The whole variable domain, filled in from reference TRBV11-1 and TRBJ2-1, reads EAEVAQSPRYKITEKSQAVAFWCDPISGHATLYWYRQILGQGPELLVQFQDESVVDDSQLPKDRFSAERLKGVDSTLKIQPAELGDSAMYLCASSSGTSYMDEQFFGPGTRLTVL.

The CDR3 sequence is CASTNPGQGAGEAFF. The CDR3 coding sequence is TGCGCCAGCACCAATCCGGGACAGGGGGCAGGAGAAGCTTTCTTT. V usage is TRBV5-1 and J usage is TRBJ1-1; 12 bases line up with TRBD1. Losses at the gene ends were 6 bases for V and 8 bases for J; bases not matched to a gene: 11. This CDR3 spans 15 amino acids. Looked up from germline, CDR1 is SGHRS and CDR2 is YFSETQ. The entire variable domain, with the rest obtained from reference TRBV5-1 and TRBJ1-1, is as follows: KAGVTQTPRYLIKTRGQQVTLSCSPISGHRSVSWYQQTPGQGLQFLFEYFSETQRNKGNFPGRFSGRQFSNSRSEMNVSTLELGDSALYLCASTNPGQGAGEAFFGQGTRLTVV.

V and J are TRBV9 and TRBJ2-1; D not certain. CDR1 is SGDLS, CDR2 YYNGEE, per germline. Trimming cost V 4 bases and J 10 bases, with 15 bases left between them. There are 13 residues in the CDR3. CDR3 residues: CASSPGRPGEQFF. The CDR3 region has the DNA TGTGCCAGCAGCCCCGGCCGGCCCGGCGAGCAGTTCTTC.

This clonotype appeared many times. One end of the junction does not line up with germline, which may come from a read error. The CDR3 here is CSATTGGQGTQYF. The CDR3 region has the DNA TGCAGTGCCACTACAGGGGGTCAAGGGACCCAGTACTTC. The V and J genes are TRBV20-1 and TRBJ2-5; 8 positions match TRBD1. The germline V gene has CDR1 DFQATT and CDR2 SNEGSKA (reference sequence). This CDR3 has 13 residues.

This clonotype came up a few times. The chain carries TRBV24-1 and TRBJ2-1, with D possibly matching TRBD2 (6 bases). V was trimmed by 5 bases and J by 4 bases, leaving 17 bases between them. Germline CDR1 and CDR2: KGHDR and SFDVKD. This CDR3 has 16 residues. CDR3 sequence reads: CATSGDGTVDYNEQFF. CDR3 DNA sequence: TGTGCCACCAGTGGAGATGGGACTGTAGATTACAATGAGCAGTTCTTC.

This clonotype was counted ten times or more. This chain links TRBV29-1 with TRBJ1-1; perhaps TRBD1 as D (6 bases). V was clipped by 5 bases and J by 1 base, with 8 bases between them. CDR1 and CDR2 (germline): SQVTM, ANQGSEA. CDR3 size: 12 residues. CDR3 nucleotides: TGCAGCGTTTCGGGACAGAACACTGAAGCTTTCTTT. Translated: CSVSGQNTEAFF.

This sequence joins TRBV12-3 or TRBV12-4 and TRBJ2-3; the D gene is possibly TRBD2 (6 bases). Trimming cost V 5 bases and J 5 bases, with 17 bases left between them. The CDR3 length is 15 residues. CDR3 amino acids: CASSAGRGVGDTQYF. CDR3 DNA sequence: TGTGCCAGCAGTGCCGGGAGAGGGGTGGGAGATACGCAGTATTTT.

The chain joins TRBV14 to TRBJ2-1; 7 bases map to TRBD2. The CDR3 sequence is 16 residues long. V gave up 4 bases and J gave up 1 base; unmatched junction bases: 7. The germline CDR1 and CDR2 sequences are SGHDN and FVKESK. This CDR3 reads CASSPLTSRSYNEQFF. In nucleotides, the CDR3 is TGTGCCAGCAGCCCTCTGACTAGCAGGTCCTACAATGAGCAGTTCTTC. Full variable domain (rest looked up from reference TRBV14 and TRBJ2-1): EAGVTQFPSHSVIEKGQTVTLRCDPISGHDNLYWYRRVMGKEIKFLLHFVKESKQDESGMPNNRFLAERTGGTYSTLKVQPAELEDSGVYFCASSPLTSRSYNEQFFGPGTRLTVL.

V and J are TRBV15 and TRBJ2-7; D remains ambiguous. The germline V gene encodes CDR1 LNHNV and CDR2 YYDKDF (reference sequence). The CDR3 has 15 residues. V lost 0 bases and J lost 1, with 10 bases in between. The CDR3 sequence: CATSRDQPVSYEQYF. CDR3 sequence (DNA): TGTGCCACCAGCAGAGATCAGCCAGTTTCCTACGAGCAGTACTTC.

The gene calls are TRBV6-2 or TRBV6-3 and TRBJ2-5; the D gene is possibly TRBD2 (6 bases). The DNA end favors TRBJ2-7, so the J call may be wrong. This CDR3 comprises 15 residues. In germline, CDR1 is MNHEY, CDR2 SVGEGT. The CDR3 sequence: CASSYGAGPSYEQYF. DNA of the CDR3: TGTGCCAGCAGTTACGGGGCGGGACCTTCCTACGAGCAGTACTTC.

V gene TRBV9 combines with J gene TRBJ2-1, with 8 bases lining up with TRBD2. Germline V lookup: CDR1 SGDLS, CDR2 YYNGEE. J was trimmed by 6 bases and V by 1 base; bases with no gene match: 12. This CDR3 comprises 17 residues. CDR3 region: CASSVSLSGTSGNEQFF. Here the CDR3 DNA reads TGTGCCAGCAGCGTATCCCTGTCGGGGACTAGTGGCAATGAGCAGTTCTTC.

This clonotype was recorded at least ten times. The rearrangement uses TRBV29-1 and TRBJ2-5, with 8 bases that match TRBD1. CDR1 is SQVTM and CDR2 is ANQGSEA in the germline V gene. This CDR3 contains 12 residues. J lost 3 bases, V lost 5 bases, and 2 bases had no gene match. The CDR3 region has the DNA TGCAGCGTTAAGGGACAGGAAGAGACCCAGTACTTC. Translated: CSVKGQEETQYF.

With respect to this clonotype: A much more abundant neighbour one base away suggests this may be a read error. This rearrangement joins TRBV7-3 to TRBJ2-1, with 7 nucleotides matching TRBD2. The germline gives CDR1 SGHTA, CDR2 FQGTGA. The CDR3 is 17 amino acids. The V segment lost 4 bases and the J segment 7 bases; nucleotides outside the gene matches: 16. CDR3 region: CASSSRRPAGTENEQFF. CDR3 DNA sequence: TGTGCCAGCAGCTCCCGCCGACCAGCGGGGACGGAGAATGAGCAGTTCTTC.

The V gene is TRBV2, the J gene TRBJ2-1; D might be TRBD1 or TRBD2, each matching 5 bases. V lost 2 bases to trimming and J lost 4 bases, with 15 bases between them. The V gene's germline CDR1 is SNHLY and CDR2 FYNNEI. The CDR3 extends over 16 amino acids. CDR3: CASSERSGRVYNEQFF. The CDR3 nucleotides read TGTGCCAGCAGTGAAAGGTCGGGACGGGTGTACAATGAGCAGTTCTTC.

The chain links TRBV12-3 or TRBV12-4 to TRBJ1-3; 9 bases fit TRBD1. V was clipped by 1 base and J by 0 bases; unmatched bases: 16. The CDR3 sequence is 21 residues long. The CDR3 region is CASSLVLRQGGLLGSGNTIYF. The CDR3 region has the DNA TGTGCCAGCAGTTTAGTTTTGAGACAGGGGGGGCTCCTTGGCTCTGGAAACACCATATATTTT.

The rearrangement joins TRBV12-3 or TRBV12-4 to TRBJ1-3; the D is unclear. This CDR3 comprises 15 residues. Trimming left V 4 bases short and J 0 bases short, with 10 bases between. CDR3 DNA: TGTGCCAGCAGTTCTCTACTCCTCTCTGGAAACACCATATATTTT. Encoded protein: CASSSLLLSGNTIYF.

The gene calls are TRBV20-1 and TRBJ2-5; 7 bases align to TRBD2. V was pared by 2 bases and J by 0 bases, with 6 bases of the junction left unmatched. The CDR3 is 15 residues long. Germline values: CDR1 DFQATT, CDR2 SNEGSKA (reference sequence). In DNA form, the CDR3 reads TGCAGTGCTAGACTAACGGGAGGTCACCAAGAGACCCAGTACTTC. Translated, it gives CSARLTGGHQETQYF.

This clonotype was seen only a few times. The J gene is TRBJ2-1, the V gene TRBV7-3, with D uncertain. Germline V gene lookup returns CDR1 SGHTA and CDR2 FQGTGA. Trimming left V 5 bases short and J 6 bases short, with 11 bases between. CDR3 length: 13 amino acids. The CDR3 DNA sequence: TGTGCCAGCAGCCCAGATCCGGGCAATGAGCAGTTCTTC. Its translation: CASSPDPGNEQFF.

A remark on this clonotype: A read error is possible here, since a much larger clone lies one base away. The genes are TRBV29-1 and TRBJ2-3, with 9 bases matching TRBD1. CDR3 length: 13 amino acids. From germline, CDR1 is SQVTM and CDR2 ANQGSEA. V was clipped by 8 bases and J by 5 bases; unmatched bases: 8. CDR3 coding DNA: TGCAGCATGGGACAGGGACTGGGAGATACGCAGTATTTT. Its protein is CSMGQGLGDTQYF.